This TCR beta chain stems from a study of cytomegalovirus exposure and HLA in healthy donors. Study-wide results and limits: It was reported in a later analysis that an Asian-associated ancestry cluster showed fewer N-insertions than the approximately 670-donor mean.

A note on this clone: Its specificity is unknown.

With 60 Vbeta and 13 Jbeta primers, the PCR was carried out. Data came from immunoSEQ multiplex PCR; TCRdb stores just in-frame clones and leaves some out. Of about 140,000 clones in the sample, around 79% are singletons; the top ten hold 3.9%. After removal of 2 bases from V and 3 bases from J, the junction contained 4 bases not matched to a gene. Germline V CDR1 and CDR2: SGHRS, YFSETQ. The CDR3 is 14 residues long. The chain has TRBV5-1 and TRBJ2-7; 8 bases fit TRBD2. The sequence was collected from a male donor in good health and CMV-seronegative. The sample comprised PBMCs. CDR3 residues: CASSLTSGLYEQYF. The CDR3 coding sequence is TGCGCCAGCAGCTTAACTAGCGGACTCTACGAGCAGTACTTC.